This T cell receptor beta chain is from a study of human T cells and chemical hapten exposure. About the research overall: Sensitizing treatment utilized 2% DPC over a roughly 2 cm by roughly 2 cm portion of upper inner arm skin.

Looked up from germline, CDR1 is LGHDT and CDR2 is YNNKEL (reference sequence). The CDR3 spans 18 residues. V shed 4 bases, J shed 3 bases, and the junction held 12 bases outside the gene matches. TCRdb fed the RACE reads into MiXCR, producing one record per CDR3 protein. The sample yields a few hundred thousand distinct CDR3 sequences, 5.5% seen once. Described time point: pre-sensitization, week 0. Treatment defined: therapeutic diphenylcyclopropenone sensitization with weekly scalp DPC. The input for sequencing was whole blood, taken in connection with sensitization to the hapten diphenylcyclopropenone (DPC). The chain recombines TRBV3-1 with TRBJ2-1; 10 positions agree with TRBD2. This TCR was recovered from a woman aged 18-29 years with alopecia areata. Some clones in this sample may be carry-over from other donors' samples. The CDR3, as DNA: TGTGCCAGCAGCCCAGGGAGGGCTAGCGGGGGACACTACAATGAGCAGTTCTTC. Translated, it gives CASSPGRASGGHYNEQFF.